This TCR beta chain is drawn from a study of tumor and adjacent non-tumor tissue in lung cancer. Background on the study: Histology: around twelve adenocarcinoma, a couple of squamous cell carcinoma, 1 small cell lung cancer. On average, productive TCRbeta reads reached roughly 4 million per sample. Study-wide results and caveats: In normal lung, the top 100 clones were significantly more dominant than in tumor. Tumor TCR diversity, when higher, was linked to shorter survival.

On this clonotype: Its specificity is unknown. A much larger clone is a single base away; this may be a read error.

Germline values: CDR1 SGHKS, CDR2 YYEKEE (reference sequence). The CDR3 sequence is 14 residues long. The template was RNA from unsorted bulk tissue. Three rounds of nested PCR, following a modified ARM-PCR protocol, produced the TCRbeta library. One entry per CDR3 protein, called by TCRdb with MiXCR from the multiplex PCR reads. The data contain roughly 120,000 distinct CDR3 sequences, roughly 73% of them singletons. The chain carries TRBV5-5 and TRBJ2-5; 8 bases agree with TRBD2. The sequence was collected from a woman in her fifties or sixties with non-small cell lung cancer. Material: lung tumor tissue. CDR3 DNA sequence: TGTGCCAGCAGCTTCCCCGGGGGGGCAGAGCCCCAGTACTTC. It codes for CASSFPGGAEPQYF.